The T cell receptor beta chain described here comes from a study of blood T cell repertoires in COVID-19. Original analysis: Researchers report that nucleated cell counts were estimated from reference gene primer amplification. Profiled with immunoSEQ multiplex PCR; TCRdb holds only in-frame clones, not every one. V, J and clone size are taken as reported in that table, and D and trimming were inferred from the DNA itself. The sample carries 90,000 to 100,000 clones, roughly 82% recorded once. With 6 bases removed from V and 1 base from J, the gap between germline ends came to 9 bases. This CDR3 is built from 13 residues. Germline V gives CDR1 MNHEY, CDR2 SVGAGI.

This clonotype was sampled from an elderly man with acute or convalescent COVID-19. Material: peripheral blood. The chain recombines TRBV6-5 with TRBJ1-1; D remains ambiguous. The CDR3 here is CASSLDWNTEAFF. The CDR3 nucleotides read TGTGCCAGCAGCTTAGACTGGAACACTGAAGCTTTCTTT.